These T cell receptor beta chains were read from a single sample in a study of cytomegalovirus exposure and HLA in healthy donors. TCRdb keeps only in-frame clones here, not all; method: immunoSEQ multiplex PCR. The sample consists of about 200,000 clones, about 70% of them appearing once. Sequenced sample: PBMCs. These receptors all stem from a woman aged 25 to 45 in good health and CMV-seronegative. Each CDR3 is given with its conserved first and last residue. The D gene is left open where the match is weak. Clone size appears in some rows only: once, few, many, or a class for an expanded clone.

size: -
D: -
length: 14
J: TRBJ2-5
V: TRBV29-1
DNA: TGCAGCGTTAAGGGACTCCTCCTCCAAGAGACCCAGTACTTC
CDR3: CSVKGLLLQETQYF

size: few
D: TRBD1
length: 14
J: TRBJ2-2
V: TRBV9
DNA: TGTGCCAGCAGTCCCCAGGGGGCGACCGGGGAGCTGTTTTTT
CDR3: CASSPQGATGELFF

size: few
D: -
length: 15
J: TRBJ2-2
V: TRBV11-2
DNA: TGTGCCAGCACTCGATCGCGGGGTAACACCGGGGAGCTGTTTTTT
CDR3: CASTRSRGNTGELFF

size: -
D: TRBD2
length: 15
J: TRBJ2-5
V: TRBV25-1
DNA: TGTGCCAGCAGGGGTCTAGCGGACTACCAAGAGACCCAGTACTTC
CDR3: CASRGLADYQETQYF

size: few
D: TRBD1
length: 13
J: TRBJ2-7
V: TRBV7-2
DNA: TGTGCCAGCAGCCGGGACAGGGCCTACGAGCAGTACTTC
CDR3: CASSRDRAYEQYF

size: -
D: -
length: 14
J: TRBJ1-2
V: TRBV19
DNA: TGTGCCAGTAGTATATGGGGAGCGAACTATGGCTACACCTTC
CDR3: CASSIWGANYGYTF

size: -
D: -
length: 15
J: TRBJ2-6
V: TRBV27
DNA: TGTGCCAGCAGATACGGGTACTCTGGGGCCAACGTCCTGACTTTC
CDR3: CASRYGYSGANVLTF

size: -
D: TRBD2
length: 14
J: TRBJ2-7
V: TRBV6-6
DNA: TGTGCCAGCAGATTAGCGGGAGGGGAGGGCGAGCAGTACTTC
CDR3: CASRLAGGEGEQYF

size: -
D: TRBD2
length: 14
J: TRBJ2-7
V: TRBV2
DNA: TGTGCCAGCAGCCCGACTAGCGTGGATTACGAGCAGTACTTC
CDR3: CASSPTSVDYEQYF

size: once
D: -
length: 18
J: TRBJ1-4
V: TRBV5-1
DNA: TGCGCCAGCAGCTTGGGGATACAGGAGCCTGCAACTAATGAAAAACTGTTTTTT
CDR3: CASSLGIQEPATNEKLFF

size: once
D: TRBD1
length: 12
J: TRBJ1-2
V: TRBV19
DNA: TGTGCCAGTAGCGGGACAGATTATGGCTACACCTTC
CDR3: CASSGTDYGYTF

size: -
D: -
length: 13
J: TRBJ2-5
V: TRBV5-4
DNA: TGTGCCGGGTCCCTGCGGGGCCAAGAGACCCAGTACTTC
CDR3: CAGSLRGQETQYF

size: -
D: TRBD1
length: 15
J: TRBJ2-7
V: TRBV2
DNA: TGTGCCAGCAGTGTCCCCTGGACAGGGGGTTACGAGCAGTACTTC
CDR3: CASSVPWTGGYEQYF

size: -
D: TRBD2
length: 14
J: TRBJ2-1
V: TRBV19
DNA: TGTGCCAGCCGACTAGCGGGAGACGGTCGGGAGCAGTTCTTC
CDR3: CASRLAGDGREQFF

size: -
D: -
length: 14
J: TRBJ2-1
V: TRBV29-1
DNA: TGCAGCGTCGACCGGGACGGACAGAACAATGAGCAGTTCTTC
CDR3: CSVDRDGQNNEQFF

size: -
D: TRBD2
length: 15
J: TRBJ2-5
V: TRBV9
DNA: TGTGCCAGCAGCCACGGTGGGGGGGTTTTGGAGACCCAGTACTTC
CDR3: CASSHGGGVLETQYF

size: -
D: -
length: 14
J: TRBJ2-7
V: TRBV23-1
DNA: TGCGCCAGCAGCTCCAGGGCAGGTACCTACGAGCAGTACTTC
CDR3: CASSSRAGTYEQYF

size: few
D: TRBD1
length: 13
J: TRBJ1-2
V: TRBV5-5
DNA: TGTGCCAGCAGCCCAGGACAGGGAGGTGGCTACACCTTC
CDR3: CASSPGQGGGYTF

size: -
D: -
length: 16
J: TRBJ2-6
V: TRBV6-4
DNA: TGTGCCAGCAGTGACTCAGGGGTTTCTGGGGCCAACGTCCTGACTTTC
CDR3: CASSDSGVSGANVLTF

size: -
D: -
length: 13
J: TRBJ1-1
V: TRBV27
DNA: TGTGCCAGCAGTTTAGGGGGGGGAATGGAAGCTTTCTTT
CDR3: CASSLGGGMEAFF

size: once
D: TRBD2
length: 17
J: TRBJ2-7
V: TRBV11-2
DNA: TGTGCCAGCAGCTTGGTCCCGGGACTAGCGGACTTTGGTGAGCAGTACTTC
CDR3: CASSLVPGLADFGEQYF

size: -
D: -
length: 14
J: TRBJ1-2
V: TRBV27
DNA: TGTGCCAGCAGTTTAAGCCAGGGGTACTATGGCTACACCTTC
CDR3: CASSLSQGYYGYTF

size: -
D: TRBD1
length: 14
J: TRBJ1-2
V: TRBV5-1
DNA: TGCGCCAGCAGCCTCGGGACAGGGGGGTATGGCTACACCTTC
CDR3: CASSLGTGGYGYTF

size: -
D: -
length: 13
J: TRBJ2-7
V: TRBV5-1
DNA: TGCGCCAGCAGCTGGGACACCGACTACGAGCAGTACTTC
CDR3: CASSWDTDYEQYF

size: -
D: -
length: 17
J: TRBJ1-1
V: TRBV5-6
DNA: TGTGCCAGCAGCTTTGTCGGCGGGAGGATCATGAACACTGAAGCTTTCTTT
CDR3: CASSFVGGRIMNTEAFF

size: -
D: TRBD1
length: 19
J: TRBJ1-1
V: TRBV18
DNA: TGTGCCAGCTCACCCTGGACAGGGGATTCGACCGATGGTTTTACCGAAGCTTTCTTT
CDR3: CASSPWTGDSTDGFTEAFF

size: -
D: TRBD1
length: 16
J: TRBJ1-1
V: TRBV4-1
DNA: TGCGCCAGCAGGCAACCCGGGACAGCGAAGAACACTGAAGCTTTCTTT
CDR3: CASRQPGTAKNTEAFF

size: few
D: TRBD1
length: 15
J: TRBJ2-7
V: TRBV27
DNA: TGTGCCAGCAGTCTATTGGGACAGGGGGCGTACGAGCAGTACTTC
CDR3: CASSLLGQGAYEQYF

size: -
D: TRBD1
length: 16
J: TRBJ2-2
V: TRBV5-6
DNA: TGTGCCAGCAGCGGGACAGGGAGATCGAACACCGGGGAGCTGTTTTTT
CDR3: CASSGTGRSNTGELFF

size: -
D: -
length: 13
J: TRBJ2-5
V: TRBV25-1
DNA: TGTGCCAGCAGTGAATATACCCATCTCGGGCAGTACTTC
CDR3: CASSEYTHLGQYF

size: -
D: -
length: 15
J: TRBJ2-5
V: TRBV6-6
DNA: TGTGCCGGCAGTTACTCGGCAGGGGGGAAAGAGACCCAGTACTTC
CDR3: CAGSYSAGGKETQYF

size: few
D: -
length: 13
J: TRBJ1-2
V: TRBV7-9
DNA: TGTGCCAGCAGCTTATTCTTCACGGAGGGCTACACCTTC
CDR3: CASSLFFTEGYTF

size: -
D: -
length: 13
J: TRBJ2-1
V: TRBV19
DNA: TGTGCCAGTAGTTCAATGTCCTACAATGAGCAGTTCTTC
CDR3: CASSSMSYNEQFF

size: -
D: TRBD1
length: 15
J: TRBJ2-7
V: TRBV10-3
DNA: TGTGCCATCAGTGAACAGGGGGTTTTTGTGCACGAGCAGTACTTC
CDR3: CAISEQGVFVHEQYF

size: -
D: -
length: 12
J: TRBJ2-2
V: TRBV7-7
DNA: TGTGCTAGCAGCGCAGGATCCGGGGAGCTGTTTTTT
CDR3: CASSAGSGELFF

size: -
D: TRBD2
length: 17
J: TRBJ2-3
V: TRBV9
DNA: TGTGCCAGCAGCGGTACTAGCGGGAGGGCCGGGACAGATACGCAGTATTTT
CDR3: CASSGTSGRAGTDTQYF

size: -
D: TRBD1
length: 12
J: TRBJ2-7
V: TRBV2
DNA: TGTGCCAGCAGTCAGGACAGGGTTGAGCAGTACTTC
CDR3: CASSQDRVEQYF

size: -
D: TRBD2
length: 16
J: TRBJ2-2
V: TRBV11-2
DNA: TGTGCCAGCAGCTCACTAGCGGGAGCGAACACCGGGGAGCTGTTTTTT
CDR3: CASSSLAGANTGELFF

size: -
D: -
length: 15
J: TRBJ2-1
V: TRBV27
DNA: TGTGCCAGCAGTTCCCGGGACTCCCGATACAATGAGCAGTTCTTC
CDR3: CASSSRDSRYNEQFF

size: few
D: -
length: 15
J: TRBJ1-2
V: TRBV5-6
DNA: TGTGCCAGCAGCAGGGAAGGACTGTTTAACTATGGCTACACCTTC
CDR3: CASSREGLFNYGYTF

size: -
D: -
length: 18
J: TRBJ1-5
V: TRBV6-4
DNA: TGTGCCAGCAGTGAAGGGGCTCGGCGGCCTAGTAGCAATCAGCCCCAGCATTTT
CDR3: CASSEGARRPSSNQPQHF

size: -
D: -
length: 20
J: TRBJ2-5
V: TRBV9
DNA: TGTGCCAGCAGCCTTACCCCCGGACATGGTGGCCCCTCGGACCAAGAGACCCAGTACTTC
CDR3: CASSLTPGHGGPSDQETQYF

size: few
D: -
length: 13
J: TRBJ2-7
V: TRBV5-1
DNA: TGCGCCAGCAGCTTGGAGGGCAGGGCGAGCGTGTACTTC
CDR3: CASSLEGRASVYF

size: -
D: -
length: 16
J: TRBJ2-7
V: TRBV10-3
DNA: TGTGCCATGGGGGGGCCTGGACAGAGAAAGGCCTACGAGCAGTACTTC
CDR3: CAMGGPGQRKAYEQYF

size: -
D: -
length: 13
J: TRBJ1-2
V: TRBV15
DNA: TGTGCCACCAGCAGAAGGTGGGGGGATGGCTACACCTTC
CDR3: CATSRRWGDGYTF

size: -
D: TRBD1
length: 14
J: TRBJ1-2
V: TRBV2
DNA: TGTGCCAGCAGTTGGGGACAGGGAGACTATGGCTACACCTTC
CDR3: CASSWGQGDYGYTF

size: -
D: -
length: 20
J: TRBJ2-1
V: TRBV5-5
DNA: TGTGCCAGCAGCTTGCTGGGGGGGCAGGGGCTCCGATCGCCCTACAATGAGCAGTTCTTC
CDR3: CASSLLGGQGLRSPYNEQFF

size: -
D: -
length: 17
J: TRBJ1-6
V: TRBV18
DNA: TGTGCCAGCTCACCACCGAGAAAGGGGACAACCAATTCACCCCTCCACTTT
CDR3: CASSPPRKGTTNSPLHF

size: -
D: TRBD1
length: 14
J: TRBJ2-7
V: TRBV5-5
DNA: TGTGCCAGCAGCTCCGGGACAGGGCTCTACGAGCAGTACTTC
CDR3: CASSSGTGLYEQYF

size: -
D: -
length: 13
J: TRBJ2-5
V: TRBV7-2
DNA: TGTGCCAGCAGCTTTAGCGTTTGGGAGACCCAGTACTTC
CDR3: CASSFSVWETQYF

size: -
D: TRBD1
length: 14
J: TRBJ2-1
V: TRBV29-1
DNA: TGCAGCGTTGAATCAACAGGGGGGTACAATGAGCAGTTCTTC
CDR3: CSVESTGGYNEQFF

size: -
D: TRBD1
length: 17
J: TRBJ1-1
V: TRBV4-1
DNA: TGCGCCAGCAGAATGAACAGGGGACAAGGGGGGAACACTGAAGCTTTCTTT
CDR3: CASRMNRGQGGNTEAFF

size: few
D: -
length: 19
J: TRBJ1-3
V: TRBV9
DNA: TGTGCCAGCAGCGTAGCCGGCCCACTAGATACAATCTCTGGAAACACCATATATTTT
CDR3: CASSVAGPLDTISGNTIYF

size: once
D: -
length: 13
J: TRBJ1-2
V: TRBV7-2
DNA: TGTGCCAGCAGCAAACGTGCGGACTATGGCTACACCTTC
CDR3: CASSKRADYGYTF

size: -
D: -
length: 16
J: TRBJ1-6
V: TRBV9
DNA: TGTGCCAGCAGCCCCCACCTACAGGCAAATAATTCACCCCTCCACTTT
CDR3: CASSPHLQANNSPLHF

size: -
D: -
length: 14
J: TRBJ1-2
V: TRBV5-1
DNA: TGCGCCAGCAGCTTGGTTGGGGGGGAGTATGGCTACACCTTC
CDR3: CASSLVGGEYGYTF

size: few
D: -
length: 15
J: TRBJ2-7
V: TRBV2
DNA: TGTGCCAGCAGTGAATCTAGAAGAAGCTCCTACGAGCAGTACTTC
CDR3: CASSESRRSSYEQYF